This is a list of T cell receptor beta chains from one sample in a study of blood T cell repertoires in COVID-19. Libraries were prepared by immunoSEQ multiplex PCR; TCRdb keeps only in-frame clonotypes and omits some of them. The data hold 25,000 to 35,000 clones, with 70% to 90% observed a single time. The sequenced material came from peripheral blood. Receptors originate from a human donor in a cohort sampled during active COVID-19. CDR3s include the opening cysteine and the closing phenylalanine or tryptophan. Each record gives: J gene, D gene, V gene, clone size, CDR3 DNA, CDR3 protein. A D gene is named only where the DNA matches it firmly. Where a row states a size, it is once, few, many or the class of an expanded clone; other rows omit it.

J gene: TRBJ2-6
D gene: NA
V gene: TRBV5-1
clone size: NA
CDR3 DNA: TGCGCCAGCAGCTTGGGGGGCTCGGCCAACGTCCTGACTTTC
CDR3 protein: CASSLGGSANVLTF

J gene: TRBJ1-4
D gene: NA
V gene: TRBV6-1
clone size: once
CDR3 DNA: TGTGCCAGCAGTGAAGTAAATGTTGGGAGTAATGAAAAACTGTTTTTT
CDR3 protein: CASSEVNVGSNEKLFF

J gene: TRBJ2-4
D gene: TRBD2
V gene: TRBV5-1
clone size: NA
CDR3 DNA: TGCGCCAGCAGCTTGGGTGACAGCGGGGGCATTCAGTACTTC
CDR3 protein: CASSLGDSGGIQYF

J gene: TRBJ1-3
D gene: TRBD1
V gene: TRBV5-1
clone size: NA
CDR3 DNA: TGCGCCAGCAGCTTGGTTCAGGGGGCCCAGTCTGGAAACACCATATATTTT
CDR3 protein: CASSLVQGAQSGNTIYF

J gene: TRBJ1-2
D gene: NA
V gene: TRBV24-1
clone size: NA
CDR3 DNA: TGTGCCACCAGTGATTCATCGGGATTCCCCGTTGGCTACACCTTC
CDR3 protein: CATSDSSGFPVGYTF

J gene: TRBJ1-5
D gene: TRBD1
V gene: TRBV4-2
clone size: NA
CDR3 DNA: TGTGCCAGCAGCCAAAGAAGGGGACAGGGGGCGCGGAATCAGCCCCAGCATTTT
CDR3 protein: CASSQRRGQGARNQPQHF

J gene: TRBJ2-5
D gene: TRBD2
V gene: TRBV10-3
clone size: NA
CDR3 DNA: TGTGCCATCAGTGATGTTGGTAGCGGGGCAACTTTTCAGGAGACCCAGTACTTC
CDR3 protein: CAISDVGSGATFQETQYF

J gene: TRBJ1-1
D gene: NA
V gene: TRBV9
clone size: NA
CDR3 DNA: TGTGCCAGCAGTGTGGGCCTTATGGTGGGTGAAGCTTTCTTT
CDR3 protein: CASSVGLMVGEAFF

J gene: TRBJ1-2
D gene: TRBD1
V gene: TRBV2
clone size: NA
CDR3 DNA: TGTGCCAGCAGGGGGGACAGTCTCTATGGCTACACCTTC
CDR3 protein: CASRGDSLYGYTF

J gene: TRBJ2-7
D gene: TRBD1
V gene: TRBV11-2
clone size: NA
CDR3 DNA: TGTGCCAGCAGCTTAGTGGGGACAGGGTCGGACGAGCAGTACTTC
CDR3 protein: CASSLVGTGSDEQYF

J gene: TRBJ1-4
D gene: TRBD1
V gene: TRBV19
clone size: NA
CDR3 DNA: TGTGCCAGTAGTAGGACAGGGGCTAATGAAAAACTGTTTTTT
CDR3 protein: CASSRTGANEKLFF

J gene: TRBJ2-2
D gene: TRBD2
V gene: TRBV7-3
clone size: once
CDR3 DNA: TGTGCCAGCAGCCCAGGGACTAGCGGGGCCGGGGAGCTGTTTTTT
CDR3 protein: CASSPGTSGAGELFF

J gene: TRBJ2-5
D gene: TRBD2
V gene: TRBV7-8
clone size: NA
CDR3 DNA: TGTGCCAGCAGCGTCCCTACGGGGGGTGCCGAGACCCAGTACTTC
CDR3 protein: CASSVPTGGAETQYF

J gene: TRBJ2-7
D gene: NA
V gene: TRBV11-2
clone size: NA
CDR3 DNA: TGTGCCAGCAGCTTAGCCCCCGGGACACCCTACGAGCAGTACTTC
CDR3 protein: CASSLAPGTPYEQYF

J gene: TRBJ1-1
D gene: NA
V gene: TRBV6-4
clone size: NA
CDR3 DNA: TGTGCCAGCAGTACGACAGTGAACACTGAAGCTTTCTTT
CDR3 protein: CASSTTVNTEAFF

J gene: TRBJ2-3
D gene: NA
V gene: TRBV2
clone size: NA
CDR3 DNA: TGTGCCAGCAGTCGAAATCTACAGGGACATACGCAGTATTTT
CDR3 protein: CASSRNLQGHTQYF

J gene: TRBJ2-5
D gene: TRBD2
V gene: TRBV30
clone size: NA
CDR3 DNA: TGTGCCTCCCAGCGGGGGGGCCTACGAGAGACCCAGTACTTC
CDR3 protein: CASQRGGLRETQYF

J gene: TRBJ1-1
D gene: NA
V gene: TRBV3-1/TRBV3-2
clone size: NA
CDR3 DNA: TGTGCCAGCAGCCCCGACAGAAGGGCTGAAGCTTTCTTT
CDR3 protein: CASSPDRRAEAFF

J gene: TRBJ1-5
D gene: TRBD1
V gene: TRBV15
clone size: NA
CDR3 DNA: TGTGCCACCAGCATGGACAGGGGGTATCAGCCCCAGCATTTT
CDR3 protein: CATSMDRGYQPQHF

J gene: TRBJ2-3
D gene: TRBD2
V gene: TRBV7-9
clone size: NA
CDR3 DNA: TGTGCCAGCAGCTTAGTTTCCGGGGGGGCCCTTGATACGCAGTATTTT
CDR3 protein: CASSLVSGGALDTQYF

J gene: TRBJ2-1
D gene: TRBD2
V gene: TRBV5-1
clone size: once
CDR3 DNA: TGCGCCAGCAGCCCACGGGACGGGGGACTAGCGGGGGGCTCCTACAATGAGCAGTTCTTC
CDR3 protein: CASSPRDGGLAGGSYNEQFF

J gene: TRBJ1-1
D gene: NA
V gene: TRBV9
clone size: NA
CDR3 DNA: TGTGCCAGCAGCGTAGACCAGGGAAGCACTGAAGCTTTCTTT
CDR3 protein: CASSVDQGSTEAFF

J gene: TRBJ2-7
D gene: NA
V gene: TRBV10-3
clone size: once
CDR3 DNA: TGTGCCATCAATACGGGGTACGACGAGCAGTACTTC
CDR3 protein: CAINTGYDEQYF

J gene: TRBJ2-3
D gene: NA
V gene: TRBV10-3
clone size: NA
CDR3 DNA: TGTGCCATCAGAACCGGGGGCACAGATACGCAGTATTTT
CDR3 protein: CAIRTGGTDTQYF

J gene: TRBJ2-1
D gene: NA
V gene: TRBV24-1
clone size: NA
CDR3 DNA: TGTGCCACCAGTGATGAGAACGATGAGCAGTTCTTC
CDR3 protein: CATSDENDEQFF

J gene: TRBJ1-1
D gene: TRBD1
V gene: TRBV10-3
clone size: NA
CDR3 DNA: TGTGCCTCAAGGGACAGGGTGAACACTGAAGCTTTCTTT
CDR3 protein: CASRDRVNTEAFF

J gene: TRBJ2-7
D gene: NA
V gene: TRBV4-1
clone size: NA
CDR3 DNA: TGCGCCAGCAGCCAGAGGTCCGGCGGGGAAGAGTGGGAGCAGTACTTC
CDR3 protein: CASSQRSGGEEWEQYF

J gene: TRBJ2-3
D gene: TRBD2
V gene: TRBV29-1
clone size: NA
CDR3 DNA: TGCAGCGTGAACCTAGCTAGCGGGGGGGGAGATACGCAGTATTTT
CDR3 protein: CSVNLASGGGDTQYF

J gene: TRBJ1-2
D gene: NA
V gene: TRBV6-1
clone size: NA
CDR3 DNA: TGTGCCAGCAGTGACCGGGGGAGCTTTAACTATGGCTACACCTTC
CDR3 protein: CASSDRGSFNYGYTF

J gene: TRBJ2-2
D gene: TRBD2
V gene: TRBV19
clone size: NA
CDR3 DNA: TGTGCCAGTACGCCTAGCGGGGTGAGGGGGGAGCTGTTTTTT
CDR3 protein: CASTPSGVRGELFF

J gene: TRBJ2-5
D gene: NA
V gene: TRBV7-8
clone size: NA
CDR3 DNA: TGTGCCAGCAGCGATCACCCCCGGGAGACCCAGTACTTC
CDR3 protein: CASSDHPRETQYF

J gene: TRBJ1-1
D gene: NA
V gene: TRBV2
clone size: NA
CDR3 DNA: TGTGCCAGCAGTCTACAGACAGGATATGGGAACACTGAAGCTTTCTTT
CDR3 protein: CASSLQTGYGNTEAFF

J gene: TRBJ2-7
D gene: TRBD2
V gene: TRBV10-2
clone size: NA
CDR3 DNA: TGCGCCAGCAGGCCGACTAGCGGGGGTCAGAACTACGAGCAGTACTTC
CDR3 protein: CASRPTSGGQNYEQYF

J gene: TRBJ2-2
D gene: TRBD1
V gene: TRBV18
clone size: NA
CDR3 DNA: TGTGCCAGCTCACCAGGGACAGGGAACACCGGGGAGCTGTTTTTT
CDR3 protein: CASSPGTGNTGELFF

J gene: TRBJ1-5
D gene: NA
V gene: TRBV5-5
clone size: NA
CDR3 DNA: TGTGCCAGCAGCTTGGCATTACAGGGTTCTCAGCCCCAGCATTTT
CDR3 protein: CASSLALQGSQPQHF

J gene: TRBJ2-3
D gene: TRBD1
V gene: TRBV3-1/TRBV3-2
clone size: NA
CDR3 DNA: TGTGCCAGCAGCCAAGATCTCGGACAGGGCACAGATACGCAGTATTTT
CDR3 protein: CASSQDLGQGTDTQYF

J gene: TRBJ2-5
D gene: TRBD1
V gene: TRBV3-1/TRBV3-2
clone size: NA
CDR3 DNA: TGTGCCAGCAGTCCCGAGGGCAGGGGGCGTCTGGAGACCCAGTACTTC
CDR3 protein: CASSPEGRGRLETQYF

J gene: TRBJ2-7
D gene: TRBD2
V gene: TRBV7-8
clone size: NA
CDR3 DNA: TGTGCCAGCAGCTTAGATCGGGCTAGCGGGAGGGAGCAGTACTTC
CDR3 protein: CASSLDRASGREQYF

J gene: TRBJ2-1
D gene: NA
V gene: TRBV6-4
clone size: NA
CDR3 DNA: TGTGCCAGCAGTGACTCGCCGGTTTCCTCGGTCTACAATGAGCAGTTCTTC
CDR3 protein: CASSDSPVSSVYNEQFF

J gene: TRBJ1-2
D gene: TRBD1
V gene: TRBV2
clone size: NA
CDR3 DNA: TGTGCCAGCATACAGGGGGCGAGCTATGGCTACACCTTC
CDR3 protein: CASIQGASYGYTF

J gene: TRBJ2-2
D gene: NA
V gene: TRBV19
clone size: NA
CDR3 DNA: TGTGCCAGTAGTATAGAGCGTAGTAGAACCGGGGAGCTGTTTTTT
CDR3 protein: CASSIERSRTGELFF

J gene: TRBJ1-2
D gene: NA
V gene: TRBV30
clone size: NA
CDR3 DNA: TGTGCCTGGAGTGTAAGCAGGGAAAGTGGCTACACCTTC
CDR3 protein: CAWSVSRESGYTF

J gene: TRBJ2-1
D gene: TRBD2
V gene: TRBV10-3
clone size: NA
CDR3 DNA: TGTGCCATCTCCGGGACTAGCGGGGCCAATGAGCAGTTCTTC
CDR3 protein: CAISGTSGANEQFF

J gene: TRBJ2-5
D gene: NA
V gene: TRBV6-6
clone size: NA
CDR3 DNA: TGTGCCAGCAGTTTTCAAGCTTTAGAGACCCAGTACTTC
CDR3 protein: CASSFQALETQYF

J gene: TRBJ2-3
D gene: TRBD1
V gene: TRBV6-6
clone size: NA
CDR3 DNA: TGTGCCAGCAGTTCCCGGGACAGGGGAACAGATACGCAGTATTTT
CDR3 protein: CASSSRDRGTDTQYF

J gene: TRBJ1-4
D gene: NA
V gene: TRBV3-1/TRBV3-2
clone size: NA
CDR3 DNA: TGTGCCAGCAGCCAAGAAGCGATGGTAGGTGCAGAAGGTCTGTTTTTT
CDR3 protein: CASSQEAMVGAEGLFF

J gene: TRBJ2-1
D gene: NA
V gene: TRBV19
clone size: NA
CDR3 DNA: TGTGCCAGTAGCCCCAACCGCGGCCAGAGCCCCGAGCAGTTCTTC
CDR3 protein: CASSPNRGQSPEQFF

J gene: TRBJ1-6
D gene: NA
V gene: TRBV4-2
clone size: NA
CDR3 DNA: TGTGCCAGCAGCCCTGACCCCGCCCGGAACGGGTCACCCCTCCACTTT
CDR3 protein: CASSPDPARNGSPLHF

J gene: TRBJ2-1
D gene: TRBD2
V gene: TRBV5-1
clone size: NA
CDR3 DNA: TGCGCCAGCAGCTTGAGACTGGGCGGGGGGGCCCTGGGTGAGCAGTTCTTC
CDR3 protein: CASSLRLGGGALGEQFF

J gene: TRBJ1-2
D gene: NA
V gene: TRBV10-3
clone size: NA
CDR3 DNA: TGTGCCATCAGTGAGTCGAGCAGGGCCTATGGCTACACCTTC
CDR3 protein: CAISESSRAYGYTF

J gene: TRBJ1-5
D gene: TRBD1
V gene: TRBV28
clone size: once
CDR3 DNA: TGTGCCAGCAGTTGGGCGACAGGGGAATATCAGCCCCAGCATTTT
CDR3 protein: CASSWATGEYQPQHF

J gene: TRBJ1-2
D gene: NA
V gene: TRBV2
clone size: NA
CDR3 DNA: TGTGCCAGCAGTCAACAGGAGTACTATGGCTACACCTTC
CDR3 protein: CASSQQEYYGYTF

J gene: TRBJ2-7
D gene: TRBD2
V gene: TRBV30
clone size: NA
CDR3 DNA: TGTGCCTGGAGTGCCCCGGGGGGAGTTCGATCCTACGAGCAGTACTTC
CDR3 protein: CAWSAPGGVRSYEQYF

J gene: TRBJ2-2
D gene: TRBD1
V gene: TRBV11-1
clone size: NA
CDR3 DNA: TGTGCCAGCAGCTTATTCGAGGGGGCCGGCGGGGAGCTGTTTTTT
CDR3 protein: CASSLFEGAGGELFF

J gene: TRBJ2-7
D gene: NA
V gene: TRBV23-1
clone size: once
CDR3 DNA: TGCGCCAGCAGTCAATCTCGGAGGACGGAAAGCTACGAGCAGTACTTC
CDR3 protein: CASSQSRRTESYEQYF

J gene: TRBJ2-7
D gene: NA
V gene: TRBV10-2
clone size: NA
CDR3 DNA: TGCGCCAGCAGTGAGACCCCGGTTGACGAGCAGTACTTC
CDR3 protein: CASSETPVDEQYF

J gene: TRBJ2-3
D gene: TRBD2
V gene: TRBV18
clone size: NA
CDR3 DNA: TGTGCCAGCTCACCTCGGCGGGGGGGCTGGGCAGATACGCAGTATTTT
CDR3 protein: CASSPRRGGWADTQYF

J gene: TRBJ1-2
D gene: NA
V gene: TRBV30
clone size: NA
CDR3 DNA: TGTGCCTGGTCCCAGACAGTTCCAGAGGGCTACACCTTC
CDR3 protein: CAWSQTVPEGYTF